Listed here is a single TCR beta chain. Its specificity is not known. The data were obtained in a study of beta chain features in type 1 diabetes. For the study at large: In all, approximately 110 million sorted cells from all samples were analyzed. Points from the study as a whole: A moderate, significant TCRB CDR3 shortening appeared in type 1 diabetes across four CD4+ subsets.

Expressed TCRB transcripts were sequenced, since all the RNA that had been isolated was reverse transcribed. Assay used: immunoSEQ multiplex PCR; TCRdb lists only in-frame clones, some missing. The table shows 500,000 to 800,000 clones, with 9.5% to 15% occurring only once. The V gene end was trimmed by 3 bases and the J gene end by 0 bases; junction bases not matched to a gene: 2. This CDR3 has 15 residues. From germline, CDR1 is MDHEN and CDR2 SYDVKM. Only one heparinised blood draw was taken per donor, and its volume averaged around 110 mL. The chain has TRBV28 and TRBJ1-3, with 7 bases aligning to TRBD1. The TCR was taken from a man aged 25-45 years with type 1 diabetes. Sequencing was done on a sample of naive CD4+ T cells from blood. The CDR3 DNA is TGTGCCAGCAGTTTGACAGGGCGCTCTGGAAACACCATATATTTT. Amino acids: CASSLTGRSGNTIYF.